This T cell receptor (beta chain) is drawn from a study of radiation and T cells in renal cell carcinoma. Time point given: baseline pretreatment blood. Noted treatment: 15 Gy SBRT to primary tumor, nephrectomy 4 weeks later. Assay: immunoSEQ multiplex PCR; the TCRdb copy retains only in-frame clones and omits some. The sample comprises about 95,000 clones, 80% to 90% of which are singletons, and less than 10% rests with the top ten. The CDR3 consists of 12 residues. V was trimmed by 4 bases and J by 11 bases, leaving 13 bases between them. Germline CDR1 SEHNR, CDR2 FQNEAQ (reference sequence). The chain couples TRBV7-9 to TRBJ2-3, with D tentatively TRBD2 (5 bases). Sequencing was performed on blood, taken from a patient whose treatment included radiotherapy and nephrectomy. The receptor comes from a man in his forties or fifties with renal cell carcinoma. The DNA for the CDR3 is TGTGCCAGCAGCTCCCCCCGCGGAGGGCAGTATTTT. It specifies CASSSPRGGQYF.